This T cell receptor beta chain was recorded in a study of T cell changes during pregnancy in multiple sclerosis. As concerns this clone: Other DNA sequences in the same sample also yield this CDR3.

With V trimmed by 3 bases and J by 6 bases, 4 bases remained unmatched. There are 15 residues in the CDR3. The V gene's germline CDR1 is MRHNA and CDR2 SNTAGT. Sequenced by immunoSEQ multiplex PCR; TCRdb stores in-frame clones only, minus some. The sample lists 65,000 to 90,000 clones; 91% were seen once. This receptor was obtained from a female donor in good health, serving as a control in a pregnancy study. Some clones in this sample may be carry-over from other donors' samples. The sample was PBMCs, taken in the first trimester of pregnancy. The chain carries TRBV6-4 and TRBJ2-1; 11 bases align to TRBD2. DNA of the CDR3: TGTGCCAGCAGTGATAGTAGCGGGGGGGCCAATGAGCAGTTCTTC. Encoded protein: CASSDSSGGANEQFF.